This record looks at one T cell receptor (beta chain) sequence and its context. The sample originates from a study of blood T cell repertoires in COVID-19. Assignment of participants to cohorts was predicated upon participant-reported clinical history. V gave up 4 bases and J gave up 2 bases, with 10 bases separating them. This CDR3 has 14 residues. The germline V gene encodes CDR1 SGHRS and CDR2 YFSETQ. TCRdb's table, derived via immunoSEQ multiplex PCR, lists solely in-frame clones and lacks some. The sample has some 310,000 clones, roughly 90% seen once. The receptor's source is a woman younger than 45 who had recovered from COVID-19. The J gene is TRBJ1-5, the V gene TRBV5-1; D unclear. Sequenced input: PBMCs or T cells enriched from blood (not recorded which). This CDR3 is CASSPGFGNQPQHF. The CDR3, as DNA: TGCGCCAGCAGCCCCGGTTTTGGCAATCAGCCCCAGCATTTT.